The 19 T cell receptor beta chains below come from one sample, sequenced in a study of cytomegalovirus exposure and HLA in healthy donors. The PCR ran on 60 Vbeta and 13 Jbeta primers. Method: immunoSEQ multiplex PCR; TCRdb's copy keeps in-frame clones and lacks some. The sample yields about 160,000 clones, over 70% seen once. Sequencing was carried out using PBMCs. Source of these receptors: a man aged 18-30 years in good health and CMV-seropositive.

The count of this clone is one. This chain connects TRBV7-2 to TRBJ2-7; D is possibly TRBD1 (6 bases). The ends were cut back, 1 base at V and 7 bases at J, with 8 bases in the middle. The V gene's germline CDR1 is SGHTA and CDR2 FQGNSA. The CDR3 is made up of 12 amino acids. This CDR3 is CASSLDTGEQYF. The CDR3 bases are TGTGCCAGCAGCTTAGACACAGGGGAGCAGTACTTC.

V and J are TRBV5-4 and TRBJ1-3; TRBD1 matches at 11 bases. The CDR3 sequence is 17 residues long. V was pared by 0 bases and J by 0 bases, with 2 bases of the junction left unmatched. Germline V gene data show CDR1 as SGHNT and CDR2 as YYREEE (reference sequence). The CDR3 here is CASSLGTGGYSGNTIYF. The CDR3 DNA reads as TGTGCCAGCAGCTTGGGGACAGGGGGCTACTCTGGAAACACCATATATTTT.

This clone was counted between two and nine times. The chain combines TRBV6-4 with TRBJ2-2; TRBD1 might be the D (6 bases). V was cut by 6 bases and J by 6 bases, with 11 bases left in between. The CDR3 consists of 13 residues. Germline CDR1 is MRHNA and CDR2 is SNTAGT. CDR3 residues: CASRQGDPGELFF. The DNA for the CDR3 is TGTGCCAGCAGACAGGGTGATCCCGGGGAGCTGTTTTTT.

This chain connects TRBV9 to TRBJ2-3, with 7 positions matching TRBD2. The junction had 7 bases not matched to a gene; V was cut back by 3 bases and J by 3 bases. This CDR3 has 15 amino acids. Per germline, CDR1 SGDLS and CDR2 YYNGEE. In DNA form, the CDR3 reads TGTGCCAGCAGCGGCCAGCGGGACGTAACAGATACGCAGTATTTT. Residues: CASSGQRDVTDTQYF.

Here the CDR3 DNA reads TGTGCCAGCGGGGGGGGAACTAATGAAAAACTGTTTTTT. Translated, it gives CASGGGTNEKLFF. The chain links TRBV6-9 to TRBJ1-4; D might be TRBD1 (5 bases). Trimming removed 8 bases from V and 1 base from J, with 8 bases in between. Looked up from germline, CDR1 is MNHGY and CDR2 is SVAAGI. The CDR3 runs to 13 residues.

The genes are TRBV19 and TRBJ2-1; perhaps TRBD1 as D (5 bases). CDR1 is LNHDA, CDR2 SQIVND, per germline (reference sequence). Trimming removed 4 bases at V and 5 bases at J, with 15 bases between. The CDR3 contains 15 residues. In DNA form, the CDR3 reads TGTGCCAGTAGTACCGGACACGCTCCTAACAATGAGCAGTTCTTC. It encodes CASSTGHAPNNEQFF.

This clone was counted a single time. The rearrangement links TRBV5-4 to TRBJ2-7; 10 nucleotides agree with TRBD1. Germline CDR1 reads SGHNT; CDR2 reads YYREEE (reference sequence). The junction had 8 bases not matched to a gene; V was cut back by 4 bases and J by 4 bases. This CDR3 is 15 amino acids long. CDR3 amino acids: CASSKKDRGGYEQYF. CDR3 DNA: TGTGCCAGCAGCAAAAAGGACAGGGGGGGATACGAGCAGTACTTC.

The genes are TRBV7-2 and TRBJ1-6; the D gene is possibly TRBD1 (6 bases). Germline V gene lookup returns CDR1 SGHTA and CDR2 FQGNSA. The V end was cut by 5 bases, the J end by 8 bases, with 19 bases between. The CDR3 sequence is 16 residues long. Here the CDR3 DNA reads TGTGCCAGCAGCCTCGTCCACAGGGTTGTGGATTCACCCCTCCACTTT. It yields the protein CASSLVHRVVDSPLHF.

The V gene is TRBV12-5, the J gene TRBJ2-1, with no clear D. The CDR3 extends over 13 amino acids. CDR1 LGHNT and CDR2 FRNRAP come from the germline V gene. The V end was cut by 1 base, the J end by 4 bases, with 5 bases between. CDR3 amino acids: CASGLDRYNEQFF. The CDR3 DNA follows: TGTGCTAGTGGTTTGGACAGATACAATGAGCAGTTCTTC. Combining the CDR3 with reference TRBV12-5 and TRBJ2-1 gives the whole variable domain DARVTQTPRHKVTEMGQEVTMRCQPILGHNTVFWYRQTMMQGLELLAYFRNRAPLDDSGMPKDRFSAEMPDATLATLKIQPSEPRDSAVYFCASGLDRYNEQFFGPGTRLTVL.

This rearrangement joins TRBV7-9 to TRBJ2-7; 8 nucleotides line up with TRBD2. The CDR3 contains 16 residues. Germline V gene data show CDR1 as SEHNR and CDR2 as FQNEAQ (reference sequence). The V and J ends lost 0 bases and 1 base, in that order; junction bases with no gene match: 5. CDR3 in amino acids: CASSLASGGSSYEQYF. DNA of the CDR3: TGTGCCAGCAGCTTAGCCTCGGGGGGGTCGTCCTACGAGCAGTACTTC.

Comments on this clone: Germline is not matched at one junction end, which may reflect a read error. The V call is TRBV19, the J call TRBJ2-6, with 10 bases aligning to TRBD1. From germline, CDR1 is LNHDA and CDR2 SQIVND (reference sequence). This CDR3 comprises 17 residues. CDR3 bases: TGTGCCAGTAGTATGGGGACAGGGGCGCAGGGGGCCAACGGCCTGACTTTC. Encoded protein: CASSMGTGAQGANGLTF.

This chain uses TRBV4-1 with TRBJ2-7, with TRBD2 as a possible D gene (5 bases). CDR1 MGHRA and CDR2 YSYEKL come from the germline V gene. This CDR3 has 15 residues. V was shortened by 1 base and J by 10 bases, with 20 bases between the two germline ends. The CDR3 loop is CASSQVEVNLGTQYF. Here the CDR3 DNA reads TGCGCCAGCAGCCAAGTGGAGGTGAACCTCGGAACCCAGTACTTC.

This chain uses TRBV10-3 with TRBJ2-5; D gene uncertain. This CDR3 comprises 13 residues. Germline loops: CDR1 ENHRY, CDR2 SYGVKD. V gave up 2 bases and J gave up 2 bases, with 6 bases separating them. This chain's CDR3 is CAISEAVQETQYF. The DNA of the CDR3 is TGTGCCATCAGTGAGGCGGTGCAAGAGACCCAGTACTTC.

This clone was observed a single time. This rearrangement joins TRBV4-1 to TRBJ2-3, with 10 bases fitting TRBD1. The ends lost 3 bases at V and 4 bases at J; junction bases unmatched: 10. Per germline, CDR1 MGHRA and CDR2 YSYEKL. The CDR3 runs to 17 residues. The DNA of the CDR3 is TGCGCCAGCAGCCAGGTGCCGGGACAGGGGACCTCAGATACGCAGTATTTT. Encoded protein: CASSQVPGQGTSDTQYF.

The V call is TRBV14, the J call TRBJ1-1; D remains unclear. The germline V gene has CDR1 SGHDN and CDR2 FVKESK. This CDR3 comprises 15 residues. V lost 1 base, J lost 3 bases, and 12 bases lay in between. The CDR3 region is CASSQVGSRHTEAFF. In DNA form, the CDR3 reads TGTGCCAGCAGCCAAGTAGGATCGAGGCACACTGAAGCTTTCTTT.

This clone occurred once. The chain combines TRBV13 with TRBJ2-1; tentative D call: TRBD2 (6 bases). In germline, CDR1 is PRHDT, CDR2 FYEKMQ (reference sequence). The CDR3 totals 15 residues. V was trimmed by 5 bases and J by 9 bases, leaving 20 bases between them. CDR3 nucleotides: TGTGCCAGCAGCCACGGGGGACTCCGAAGTAGTGAGCAGTTCTTC. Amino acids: CASSHGGLRSSEQFF.

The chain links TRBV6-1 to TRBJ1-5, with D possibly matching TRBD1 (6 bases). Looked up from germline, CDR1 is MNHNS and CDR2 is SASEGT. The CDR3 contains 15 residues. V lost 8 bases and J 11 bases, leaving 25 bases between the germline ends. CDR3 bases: TGTGCCAGCTCTAACTTGGACAGTTCTGGGGTGACCCAGCATTTT. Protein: CASSNLDSSGVTQHF.

This chain's CDR3 is CASSPQKGGYEQYF. The CDR3 region has the DNA TGTGCCAGCAGTCCACAAAAAGGGGGTTACGAGCAGTACTTC. J is TRBJ2-7 and V is TRBV27; D is possibly TRBD1 (6 bases). V was shortened by 5 bases and J by 4 bases, with 15 bases between the two germline ends. Germline-derived CDR1 and CDR2 are MNHEY and SMNVEV (reference sequence). This CDR3 is built from 14 residues.

The CDR3 DNA follows: TGTGCCACCAGTTCAGGGGGTGGATCCTACGAGCAGTACTTC. It encodes CATSSGGGSYEQYF. The V and J genes are TRBV15 and TRBJ2-7; TRBD1 agrees at 7 bases. This CDR3 has 14 residues. CDR1 is LNHNV, CDR2 YYDKDF, per germline (reference sequence). The ends lost 6 bases at V and 1 base at J; junction bases unmatched: 6.